Listed below are T cell receptor beta chains from one sample, sequenced in a study of T cells in Graves' hyperthyroidism and ophthalmopathy. A single record per CDR3 protein comes from TCRdb applying MiXCR to the multiplex PCR reads. The profile covers approximately 430,000 distinct CDR3 sequences, with approximately 14% appearing a single time and about 13% taken by the ten largest. Sequencing used blood. The receptor set was obtained from a man between 18 and 35 years old with Graves' ophthalmopathy. Each CDR3 is given with its conserved first and last residue. The order of the fields is J gene, CDR3 length, clone size, D gene, V gene, CDR3 DNA, CDR3 protein. The D gene is left open where the match is weak. Size values are once, few and many counts, or a class for expanded clones, and some rows have none.

j_gene: TRBJ1-1; len: 14; abundance: few; d_gene: NA; v_gene: TRBV11-3; CDR3nt: TGTGCCAGCGGCTTAAGTCGGATGAACACTGAAGCTTTCTTT; CDR3aa: CASGLSRMNTEAFF
j_gene: TRBJ2-1; len: 19; abundance: many; d_gene: TRBD1; v_gene: TRBV11-2; CDR3nt: TGTGCCAGCAGCTTATTGGTCGCCGCCGCCAGACAGGGAATTATTGAGCAGTTCTTC; CDR3aa: CASSLLVAAARQGIIEQFF
j_gene: TRBJ1-1; len: 18; abundance: many; d_gene: NA; v_gene: TRBV7-8; CDR3nt: TGTGCCAGCAGCTTAAAGGCGGGGGGGGGGAATGGATTCACTGAAGCTTTCTTT; CDR3aa: CASSLKAGGGNGFTEAFF
j_gene: TRBJ1-4; len: 17; abundance: few; d_gene: TRBD1; v_gene: TRBV12-3/TRBV12-4; CDR3nt: TGTGCCAGCAGTAGGCCTCAGGGGGCCGCAACTAATGAAAAACTGTTTTTT; CDR3aa: CASSRPQGAATNEKLFF
j_gene: TRBJ2-7; len: 14; abundance: once; d_gene: TRBD2; v_gene: TRBV19; CDR3nt: TGTGCCAGTAGTATAGGACTAGCGGATTACGAGCAGTACTTC; CDR3aa: CASSIGLADYEQYF
j_gene: TRBJ2-4; len: 14; abundance: many; d_gene: NA; v_gene: TRBV6-6; CDR3nt: TGTGCCAGCAGTTACTCGGGGACGGAAAACATTCAGTACTTC; CDR3aa: CASSYSGTENIQYF
j_gene: TRBJ2-7; len: 14; abundance: NA; d_gene: TRBD2; v_gene: TRBV5-1; CDR3nt: TGCGCCAGCAGCTTGGGGACTAGCGCCTACGAGCAGCTCTTC; CDR3aa: CASSLGTSAYEQLF
j_gene: TRBJ1-1; len: 15; abundance: many; d_gene: NA; v_gene: TRBV27; CDR3nt: TGTGCCAGCAAAGTCTCCGGGACACCAACCCATGAAGCTTTCTTT; CDR3aa: CASKVSGTPTHEAFF
j_gene: TRBJ1-1; len: 16; abundance: NA; d_gene: TRBD1; v_gene: TRBV15; CDR3nt: TGTGCCACCAGCAGTACGACCGGGACAGGGAACACTGAAGCTTTCTTT; CDR3aa: CATSSTTGTGNTEAFF
j_gene: TRBJ2-5; len: 14; abundance: many; d_gene: NA; v_gene: TRBV5-1; CDR3nt: TGCGCCAGCAGCAGAATTCTAGAGGGAGAGACCCAGTACTTC; CDR3aa: CASSRILEGETQYF
j_gene: TRBJ2-7; len: 17; abundance: NA; d_gene: NA; v_gene: TRBV24-1; CDR3nt: TGTGCCACCAGTGATTTGCCGGAGGGGGGGAGGACCTACGAGCAGTACTTC; CDR3aa: CATSDLPEGGRTYEQYF
j_gene: TRBJ1-1; len: 14; abundance: many; d_gene: NA; v_gene: TRBV20-1; CDR3nt: TGCAGTGCTAGTTTCAGGGGCCTGAACACTGAAGCTTTCTTT; CDR3aa: CSASFRGLNTEAFF
j_gene: TRBJ2-1; len: 15; abundance: once; d_gene: NA; v_gene: TRBV9; CDR3nt: TGTGCCAGCAGCGCCCTAAACAGGGAAATCAATGAGCAGTTCTTC; CDR3aa: CASSALNREINEQFF
j_gene: TRBJ2-5; len: 13; abundance: few; d_gene: NA; v_gene: TRBV6-2/TRBV6-3; CDR3nt: TGTGCCAGCAGTTACTCAGGGATAGAGACCCAGTACTTC; CDR3aa: CASSYSGIETQYF
j_gene: TRBJ1-6; len: 14; abundance: many; d_gene: NA; v_gene: TRBV11-2; CDR3nt: TGTGCCAGCAGCTCCGCTGGGGTCAACTCACCCCTCCACTTT; CDR3aa: CASSSAGVNSPLHF
j_gene: TRBJ2-4; len: 14; abundance: NA; d_gene: NA; v_gene: TRBV3-1; CDR3nt: TGTGCCAGCAGCCAAAGGGGGGCCAAAAACATTCAGTACTTC; CDR3aa: CASSQRGAKNIQYF
j_gene: TRBJ2-6; len: 15; abundance: NA; d_gene: NA; v_gene: TRBV7-3; CDR3nt: TGTGCCAGCAGCGTACAGGGTTCTGGGGCCAACGTCCTGACTTTC; CDR3aa: CASSVQGSGANVLTF
j_gene: TRBJ1-5; len: 13; abundance: NA; d_gene: NA; v_gene: TRBV7-3; CDR3nt: TGTGCCAGCAGCGACGGGGGAAATCAGCCCCAGCATTTT; CDR3aa: CASSDGGNQPQHF
j_gene: TRBJ2-7; len: 14; abundance: NA; d_gene: NA; v_gene: TRBV15; CDR3nt: TGTGCCACCAGCAGTCTTCCGGGAGCATACGAGCAGTACTTC; CDR3aa: CATSSLPGAYEQYF
j_gene: TRBJ1-1; len: 15; abundance: NA; d_gene: NA; v_gene: TRBV7-9; CDR3nt: TGTGCCAGCAGGCCCTTTGGGGGGAAGAACACTGAAGCTTTCTTT; CDR3aa: CASRPFGGKNTEAFF
j_gene: TRBJ2-1; len: 16; abundance: NA; d_gene: TRBD2; v_gene: TRBV20-1; CDR3nt: TGCAGTGCTAGAGCGACTAGCGGGTCGAGATACAATGAGCAGTTCTTC; CDR3aa: CSARATSGSRYNEQFF
j_gene: TRBJ2-6; len: 18; abundance: many; d_gene: TRBD1; v_gene: TRBV11-2; CDR3nt: TGTGCCAGCAGCTCCGGGACAGGGGTTGGGTCTGGGGCCAACGTCCTGACTTTC; CDR3aa: CASSSGTGVGSGANVLTF
j_gene: TRBJ1-2; len: 13; abundance: many; d_gene: TRBD1; v_gene: TRBV10-3; CDR3nt: TGTGCCATCAGTGATGGGACAGTAGGAGGCTACACCTTC; CDR3aa: CAISDGTVGGYTF
j_gene: TRBJ2-1; len: 12; abundance: many; d_gene: NA; v_gene: TRBV30; CDR3nt: TGTGCCTGGAGTGTAATGGGGCATGAGCAGTTCTTC; CDR3aa: CAWSVMGHEQFF
j_gene: TRBJ1-1; len: 13; abundance: many; d_gene: NA; v_gene: TRBV20-1; CDR3nt: TGCAGTGCTAGCGGTGGAACGAACACTGAAGCTTTCTTT; CDR3aa: CSASGGTNTEAFF
j_gene: TRBJ2-7; len: 15; abundance: once; d_gene: TRBD2; v_gene: TRBV30; CDR3nt: TGTGCCTGGAGTACTAGCGGGGGGTCCCCATACGAGCAGTACTTC; CDR3aa: CAWSTSGGSPYEQYF
j_gene: TRBJ2-1; len: 12; abundance: many; d_gene: NA; v_gene: TRBV27; CDR3nt: TGTGCCAGCAGTTTCCGTCACAATGAGCAGTTCTTC; CDR3aa: CASSFRHNEQFF
j_gene: TRBJ1-4; len: 17; abundance: many; d_gene: NA; v_gene: TRBV2; CDR3nt: TGTGCCAGCAGTGAAGACGGCTATGGGGGGCCTAATGAAAAACTGTTTTTT; CDR3aa: CASSEDGYGGPNEKLFF
j_gene: TRBJ2-1; len: 14; abundance: many; d_gene: NA; v_gene: TRBV29-1; CDR3nt: TGCAGCGTTGCTTGGCAGGCCTTAGGCAATGAGCAGTTCTTC; CDR3aa: CSVAWQALGNEQFF
j_gene: TRBJ1-5; len: 13; abundance: NA; d_gene: NA; v_gene: TRBV12-3/TRBV12-4; CDR3nt: TGTGCCAGCAGTTACAGGGCCCATCAGCCCCAGCATTTT; CDR3aa: CASSYRAHQPQHF
j_gene: TRBJ2-5; len: 18; abundance: few; d_gene: TRBD1; v_gene: TRBV11-2; CDR3nt: TGTGCCAGCTCACCAATCCGACTCAGACAGGGGGCCTGGGAGACCCAGTACTTC; CDR3aa: CASSPIRLRQGAWETQYF
j_gene: TRBJ2-7; len: 14; abundance: many; d_gene: TRBD1; v_gene: TRBV20-1; CDR3nt: TGCAGTGCTAGGTTGGGACAGCTAGGCCACGAGCAGTACTTC; CDR3aa: CSARLGQLGHEQYF
j_gene: TRBJ1-5; len: 14; abundance: NA; d_gene: NA; v_gene: TRBV9; CDR3nt: TGTGCCAGCAGCGTAGGGACCGGGGAACAGCCCCAGCATTTT; CDR3aa: CASSVGTGEQPQHF
j_gene: TRBJ1-2; len: 13; abundance: many; d_gene: TRBD1; v_gene: TRBV29-1; CDR3nt: TGCAGCGTTGAAGGAAGGGGGCGCGACGTCTACACCTTC; CDR3aa: CSVEGRGRDVYTF
j_gene: TRBJ1-2; len: 14; abundance: many; d_gene: NA; v_gene: TRBV6-1; CDR3nt: TGTGCCAGCAGTGAATGGAGAGCTAACTATGGCTACACCTTC; CDR3aa: CASSEWRANYGYTF
j_gene: TRBJ2-2; len: 14; abundance: few; d_gene: NA; v_gene: TRBV20-1; CDR3nt: TGCAGTGCAGAAGCCCGGCTCTTTGCCGGGGAGCTGTTTTTT; CDR3aa: CSAEARLFAGELFF
j_gene: TRBJ2-1; len: 15; abundance: many; d_gene: NA; v_gene: TRBV7-2; CDR3nt: TGTGCCAGCAGCTCCCGCATCCCCGGCGCGGATGAGCAGTTCTTC; CDR3aa: CASSSRIPGADEQFF
j_gene: TRBJ2-1; len: 13; abundance: many; d_gene: TRBD1; v_gene: TRBV9; CDR3nt: TGTGCCAGCAGCGACGGGACAGTTGAGGAGCAGTTCTTC; CDR3aa: CASSDGTVEEQFF
j_gene: TRBJ1-6; len: 16; abundance: NA; d_gene: TRBD1; v_gene: TRBV27; CDR3nt: TGTGCCAGCTATTCCCTCTCAGGGGGATATAATTCACCCCTCCACTTT; CDR3aa: CASYSLSGGYNSPLHF
j_gene: TRBJ2-2; len: 18; abundance: NA; d_gene: TRBD2; v_gene: TRBV20-1; CDR3nt: TGCAGTGCAAGACTAGCGGGAGGGCGGTTGGGGTCTTCCGGGGAGCTGTTTTTT; CDR3aa: CSARLAGGRLGSSGELFF
j_gene: TRBJ1-5; len: 14; abundance: many; d_gene: TRBD1; v_gene: TRBV5-1; CDR3nt: TGCGCCAGCAGCGAGGGGACAGGGGGTCAGCCCCAGCATTTT; CDR3aa: CASSEGTGGQPQHF
j_gene: TRBJ2-1; len: 11; abundance: NA; d_gene: NA; v_gene: TRBV20-1; CDR3nt: TGCAGTGCCACAACTTACAATGAGCAGTTCTTC; CDR3aa: CSATTYNEQFF
j_gene: TRBJ2-1; len: 15; abundance: many; d_gene: TRBD1; v_gene: TRBV12-3/TRBV12-4; CDR3nt: TGTGCCAGCAGTTCAACAGGGGGTGGTAACAATGAGCAGTTCTTC; CDR3aa: CASSSTGGGNNEQFF
j_gene: TRBJ1-2; len: 15; abundance: many; d_gene: TRBD1; v_gene: TRBV7-8; CDR3nt: TGTGCCAGCAGCACAACGACAGGGGCTAACTATGGCTACACCTTC; CDR3aa: CASSTTTGANYGYTF
j_gene: TRBJ2-1; len: 14; abundance: many; d_gene: NA; v_gene: TRBV27; CDR3nt: TGTGCCAGCAGCTTAAGCGGACCCTACAATGAGCAGTTCTTC; CDR3aa: CASSLSGPYNEQFF
j_gene: TRBJ1-2; len: 13; abundance: few; d_gene: NA; v_gene: TRBV12-3/TRBV12-4; CDR3nt: TGTGCCAGCAGTTTAATTCGGGGTTGGGGCTACACCTTC; CDR3aa: CASSLIRGWGYTF
j_gene: TRBJ2-5; len: 17; abundance: many; d_gene: TRBD2; v_gene: TRBV19; CDR3nt: TGTGCCAGTAGTATTACACTAGCGGGGGGACTCCAAGAGACCCAGTACTTC; CDR3aa: CASSITLAGGLQETQYF
j_gene: TRBJ2-1; len: 11; abundance: many; d_gene: NA; v_gene: TRBV10-3; CDR3nt: TGTGCCATCAGAAACTCGGATGAGCAGTTCTTC; CDR3aa: CAIRNSDEQFF
j_gene: TRBJ1-1; len: 13; abundance: many; d_gene: NA; v_gene: TRBV5-1; CDR3nt: TGCGCCAGCAGCTTGGTAGTGAACACTGAAGCTTTCTTT; CDR3aa: CASSLVVNTEAFF
j_gene: TRBJ1-5; len: 13; abundance: many; d_gene: NA; v_gene: TRBV27; CDR3nt: TGTGCCAGCAGTTTATCACAGGGTCAGCCCCAGCATTTT; CDR3aa: CASSLSQGQPQHF